This T cell receptor (beta chain) was found in a study of blood T cell repertoires in COVID-19. For the study at large: Some COVID-19 samples were acute and others convalescent; all came from the United States, Italy and Spain.

Cohort assignment relied on participant-reported clinical history. Cohort 3 recovered donors had two negative PCRs, clearance, or symptom resolution. Sequencing used immunoSEQ multiplex PCR; TCRdb keeps in-frame clones, though not all of them. The table includes about 300,000 clones, 80% to 90% detected once. Germline V CDR1 and CDR2: SNHLY, FYNNEI. The ends lost 6 bases at V and 0 bases at J; junction bases unmatched: 1. The CDR3 covers 16 residues. V is TRBV2 and J is TRBJ1-6; 11 nucleotides line up with TRBD1. The sequenced material came from PBMCs or T cells enriched from blood (not recorded which). The TCR was taken from a man under 40 who had recovered from COVID-19. DNA of the CDR3: TGTGCCAGCAGCGGACAGGGGGCCTCCTATAATTCACCCCTCCACTTT. The encoded protein is CASSGQGASYNSPLHF. Full variable domain (rest looked up from reference TRBV2 and TRBJ1-6): EPEVTQTPSHQVTQMGQEVILRCVPISNHLYFYWYRQILGQKVEFLVSFYNNEISEKSEIFDDQFSVERPDGSNFTLKIRSTKLEDSAMYFCASSGQGASYNSPLHFGNGTRLTVT.